The 13 T cell receptor beta chains below were found in one sample sequenced in a study of shared clonotypes between healthy human individuals. Sequenced by immunoSEQ multiplex PCR; TCRdb stores in-frame clones only, minus some. Of millions of clones in the sample, more than 85% were seen once. Source material: naive CD4+ T cells from PBMCs. The subset is: CD45RA+ positively selected. All receptors come from a man between 18 and 29 years old in good health. Some clones in this sample may be carry-over from other donors' samples.

V gene TRBV5-1 combines with J gene TRBJ1-3; 9 bases align to TRBD1. Germline assignment: CDR1 SGHRS and CDR2 YFSETQ. J was trimmed by 0 bases and V by 4 bases; bases with no gene match: 2. The CDR3 spans 15 residues. The CDR3 region is CASSTGQGSGNTIYF. DNA of the CDR3: TGCGCCAGCAGCACGGGACAGGGCTCTGGAAACACCATATATTTT.

The chain uses TRBV23-1 and TRBJ2-7; D is ambiguous. TRBV23-1 is reported as an ORF; its role is uncertain. Trimming stripped 2 bases from V and 0 bases from J, with 11 bases between. This CDR3 region has 15 residues. The CDR3 DNA reads TGCGCCAGCAGTCAACCAGACACGAGCTCCTACGAGCAGTACTTC. Protein: CASSQPDTSSYEQYF.

With respect to this clone: Other DNA sequences in the same sample also yield this CDR3. The rearrangement uses TRBV19 and TRBJ2-3; unclear D gene. CDR1 and CDR2 from the germline V gene are LNHDA and SQIVND (reference sequence). Trimming took 6 bases from V and 1 from J, leaving 8 bases between them. The CDR3 is 13 residues long. The CDR3 loop is CASSFGGTDTQYF. In DNA form, the CDR3 reads TGTGCCAGTAGCTTTGGGGGCACAGATACGCAGTATTTT.

The V gene is TRBV7-9, the J gene TRBJ2-4; D is unresolved. The CDR3 runs to 15 residues. Per the germline V gene, CDR1 is SEHNR and CDR2 is FQNEAQ (reference sequence). V gave up 3 bases and J gave up 4 bases, with 13 bases separating them. Here the CDR3 reads CASSLSRQKKNIQYF. The CDR3 region has the DNA TGTGCCAGCAGCTTGTCTCGGCAGAAAAAAAACATTCAGTACTTC.

The chain employs TRBV5-1 and TRBJ2-1; 14 bases are a match to TRBD2. V trimming: 3 bases; J trimming: 0 bases; junction bases outside the gene matches: 5. This CDR3 has 18 amino acids. Germline lookup yields CDR1 SGHRS and CDR2 YFSETQ. CDR3 in amino acids: CASSYGLAGGSSYNEQFF. The CDR3, as DNA: TGCGCCAGCAGCTATGGACTAGCGGGAGGTAGCTCCTACAATGAGCAGTTCTTC. The whole variable domain, remainder taken from reference TRBV5-1 and TRBJ2-1, is KAGVTQTPRYLIKTRGQQVTLSCSPISGHRSVSWYQQTPGQGLQFLFEYFSETQRNKGNFPGRFSGRQFSNSRSEMNVSTLELGDSALYLCASSYGLAGGSSYNEQFFGPGTRLTVL.

The rearrangement uses TRBV2 and TRBJ1-5; unclear D gene. Trimming stripped 5 bases from V and 3 bases from J, with 14 bases between. The CDR3 contains 15 residues. The germline V gene encodes CDR1 SNHLY and CDR2 FYNNEI. CDR3 amino acids: CASSPPSGFNQPQHF. DNA of the CDR3: TGTGCCAGCAGTCCCCCCTCGGGGTTCAATCAGCCCCAGCATTTT. Complete variable domain (other parts from reference TRBV2 and TRBJ1-5): EPEVTQTPSHQVTQMGQEVILRCVPISNHLYFYWYRQILGQKVEFLVSFYNNEISEKSEIFDDQFSVERPDGSNFTLKIRSTKLEDSAMYFCASSPPSGFNQPQHFGDGTRLSIL.

The V call is TRBV28, the J call TRBJ2-7; D not certain. CDR3 size: 15 residues. Between the trimmed V and J ends, which lost 0 bases and 2 bases, there was a span of 11 bases. Germline CDR1 and CDR2: MDHEN and SYDVKM. The chain's CDR3 is CASSLWSKWPYEQYF. DNA of the CDR3: TGTGCCAGCAGTTTATGGTCAAAGTGGCCCTACGAGCAGTACTTC.

The CDR3 sequence: CASTPGAGQGNTGELFF. Written as DNA, the CDR3 is TGTGCCAGCACCCCTGGGGCGGGACAGGGGAACACCGGGGAGCTGTTTTTT. The chain links TRBV28 to TRBJ2-2; TRBD1 matches at 9 bases. This CDR3 spans 17 amino acids. The trim removed 7 bases at V and 1 base at J, leaving 10 bases unmatched. CDR1 is MDHEN and CDR2 is SYDVKM in the germline V gene.

This sequence joins TRBV28 and TRBJ2-1; D gene unclear. Germline V gives CDR1 MDHEN, CDR2 SYDVKM. The CDR3 has 15 residues. V was shortened by 6 bases and J by 0 bases, with 12 bases between the two germline ends. The CDR3 bases are TGTGCCAGCAGGAGCGCAAAGAGCTCCTACAATGAGCAGTTCTTC. Protein sequence: CASRSAKSSYNEQFF. Full variable domain (rest looked up from reference TRBV28 and TRBJ2-1): DVKVTQSSRYLVKRTGEKVFLECVQDMDHENMFWYRQDPGLGLRLIYFSYDVKMKEKGDIPEGYSVSREKKERFSLILESASTNQTSMYLCASRSAKSSYNEQFFGPGTRLTVL.

V and J are TRBV9 and TRBJ2-2; D is uncertain. CDR3 length: 12 amino acids. V lost 4 bases and J 7 bases, leaving 8 bases between the germline ends. Germline V CDR1 and CDR2: SGDLS, YYNGEE. The CDR3 loop reads CASSIVGGELFF. DNA of the CDR3: TGTGCCAGCAGCATAGTTGGCGGGGAGCTGTTTTTT.

This sequence joins TRBV6-6 and TRBJ1-1; D may be TRBD1 (5 bases). The V end lost 0 bases, the J end lost 5 bases, and 13 bases lay between the germline ends. There are 15 residues in the CDR3. CDR1 is MNHNY and CDR2 is SVGAGI in the germline V gene (reference sequence). This CDR3 reads CASSYSPGSGTEAFF. The CDR3 bases are TGTGCCAGCAGTTACTCCCCGGGGTCAGGGACTGAAGCTTTCTTT.

This clone was counted once. The chain carries TRBV6-5 and TRBJ1-1; 9 bases are shared with TRBD1. With 11 bases clipped from V and 4 bases from J, the junction kept 8 bases outside the gene matches. There are 13 residues in the CDR3. In germline, CDR1 is MNHEY, CDR2 SVGAGI. Written as DNA, the CDR3 is TGTGCCGCTAAACAGGGGGCGGTCACTGAAGCTTTCTTT. It encodes CAAKQGAVTEAFF.

Here the CDR3 reads CASSLRGMDGYTF. CDR3 sequence (DNA): TGTGCCAGCAGCTTAAGGGGAATGGATGGCTACACCTTC. V gene TRBV7-9 combines with J gene TRBJ1-2, with D perhaps matching TRBD1 (5 bases). The CDR3 consists of 13 residues. Per the germline V gene, CDR1 is SEHNR and CDR2 is FQNEAQ (reference sequence). Deletions cut 2 bases from V and 6 bases from J, with 10 bases between.